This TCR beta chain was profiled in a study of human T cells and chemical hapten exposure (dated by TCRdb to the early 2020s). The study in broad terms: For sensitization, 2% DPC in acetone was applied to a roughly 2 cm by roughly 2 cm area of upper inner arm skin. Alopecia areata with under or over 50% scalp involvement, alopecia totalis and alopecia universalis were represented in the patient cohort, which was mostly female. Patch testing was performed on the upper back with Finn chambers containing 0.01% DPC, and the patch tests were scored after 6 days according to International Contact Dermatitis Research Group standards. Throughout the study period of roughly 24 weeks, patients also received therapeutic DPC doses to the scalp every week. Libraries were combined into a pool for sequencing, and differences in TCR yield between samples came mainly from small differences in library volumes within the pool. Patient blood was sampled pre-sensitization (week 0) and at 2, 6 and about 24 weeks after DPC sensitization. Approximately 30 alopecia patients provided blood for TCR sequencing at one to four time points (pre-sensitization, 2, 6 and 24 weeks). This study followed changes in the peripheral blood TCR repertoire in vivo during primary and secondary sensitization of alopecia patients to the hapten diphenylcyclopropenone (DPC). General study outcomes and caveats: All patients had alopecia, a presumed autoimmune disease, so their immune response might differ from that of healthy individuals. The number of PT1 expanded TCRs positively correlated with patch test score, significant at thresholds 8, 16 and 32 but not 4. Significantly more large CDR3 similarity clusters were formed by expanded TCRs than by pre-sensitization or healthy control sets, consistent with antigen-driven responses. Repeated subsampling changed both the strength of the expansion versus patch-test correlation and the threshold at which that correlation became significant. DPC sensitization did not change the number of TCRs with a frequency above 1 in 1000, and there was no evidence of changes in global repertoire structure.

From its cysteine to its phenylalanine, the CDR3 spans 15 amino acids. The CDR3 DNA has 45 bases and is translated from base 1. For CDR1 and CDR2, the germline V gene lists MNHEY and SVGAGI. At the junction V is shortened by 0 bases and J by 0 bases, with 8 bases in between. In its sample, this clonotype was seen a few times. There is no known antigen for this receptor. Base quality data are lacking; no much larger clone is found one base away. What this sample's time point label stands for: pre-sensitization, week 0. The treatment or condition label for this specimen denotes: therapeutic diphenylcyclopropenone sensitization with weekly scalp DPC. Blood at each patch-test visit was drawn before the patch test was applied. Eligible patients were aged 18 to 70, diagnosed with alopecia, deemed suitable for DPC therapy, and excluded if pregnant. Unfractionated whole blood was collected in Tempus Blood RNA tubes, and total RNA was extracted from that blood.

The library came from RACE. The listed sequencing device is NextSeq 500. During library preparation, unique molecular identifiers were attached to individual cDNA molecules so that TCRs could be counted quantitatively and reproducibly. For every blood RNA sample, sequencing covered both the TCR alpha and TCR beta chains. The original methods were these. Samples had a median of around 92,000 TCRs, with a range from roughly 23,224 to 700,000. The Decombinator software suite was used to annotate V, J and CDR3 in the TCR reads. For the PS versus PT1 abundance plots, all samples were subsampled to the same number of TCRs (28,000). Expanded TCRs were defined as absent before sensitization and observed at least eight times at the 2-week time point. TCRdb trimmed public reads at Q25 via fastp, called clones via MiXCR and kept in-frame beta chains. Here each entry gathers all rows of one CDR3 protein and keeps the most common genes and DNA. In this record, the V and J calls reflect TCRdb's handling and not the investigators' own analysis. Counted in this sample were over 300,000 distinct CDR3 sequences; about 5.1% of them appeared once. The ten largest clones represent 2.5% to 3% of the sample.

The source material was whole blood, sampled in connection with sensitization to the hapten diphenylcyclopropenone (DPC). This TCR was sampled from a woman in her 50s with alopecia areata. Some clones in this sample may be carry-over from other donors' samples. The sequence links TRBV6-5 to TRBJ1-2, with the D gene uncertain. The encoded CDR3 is CASSYSPGTNYGYTF. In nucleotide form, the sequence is TGTGCCAGCAGTTACTCCCCCGGTACTAACTATGGCTACACCTTC.